Listed below are T cell receptor beta chains from one sample, sequenced in a study of CD8+ T cells in alopecia areata. Sequencing used immunoSEQ multiplex PCR; TCRdb keeps in-frame clones, though not all of them. The sample lists about 190,000 clones, about three fifths occurring once. The sequenced sample was CD4+ T cells sorted from blood, obtained between weeks 47 and 50, from a patient treated with tofacitinib. These receptors originate from a human donor with alopecia areata. Each CDR3 is given with its conserved first and last residue. The D gene is left open where the match is weak. Clone size appears in some rows only: once, few, many, or a class for an expanded clone.

D gene: TRBD2
clone size: .
V gene: TRBV4-1
J gene: TRBJ2-1
CDR3 protein: CASSQEQSGRGSYNEQFF
CDR3 DNA: TGCGCCAGCAGCCAAGAGCAGTCAGGGCGGGGGTCCTACAATGAGCAGTTCTTC

D gene: .
clone size: .
V gene: TRBV5-4
J gene: TRBJ2-6
CDR3 protein: CASSLASSSGANVLTF
CDR3 DNA: TGTGCCAGCAGCTTGGCGTCCAGCTCTGGGGCCAACGTCCTGACTTTC

D gene: TRBD1
clone size: few
V gene: TRBV5-1
J gene: TRBJ2-3
CDR3 protein: CASSAGQGADTQYF
CDR3 DNA: TGCGCCAGCAGTGCCGGACAGGGGGCAGATACGCAGTATTTT

D gene: .
clone size: .
V gene: TRBV30
J gene: TRBJ1-1
CDR3 protein: CAWRSRSRTEAFF
CDR3 DNA: TGTGCCTGGAGGTCCCGCTCGCGAACTGAAGCTTTCTTT

D gene: .
clone size: .
V gene: TRBV15
J gene: TRBJ1-2
CDR3 protein: CATSRDGLYGYTF
CDR3 DNA: TGTGCCACCAGCAGAGACGGTCTCTATGGCTACACCTTC

D gene: TRBD1
clone size: once
V gene: TRBV6-5
J gene: TRBJ1-1
CDR3 protein: CASSQRDRQAEAFF
CDR3 DNA: TGTGCCAGCAGTCAACGGGACAGGCAGGCTGAAGCTTTCTTT

D gene: .
clone size: once
V gene: TRBV29-1
J gene: TRBJ1-5
CDR3 protein: CSVQAGANQPQHF
CDR3 DNA: TGCAGCGTGCAGGCCGGGGCGAATCAGCCCCAGCATTTT

D gene: TRBD1
clone size: .
V gene: TRBV30
J gene: TRBJ2-1
CDR3 protein: CAWRTGTGRNEQFF
CDR3 DNA: TGTGCCTGGAGGACCGGGACAGGGAGAAATGAGCAGTTCTTC

D gene: .
clone size: .
V gene: TRBV10-3
J gene: TRBJ2-3
CDR3 protein: CAISEADTQYF
CDR3 DNA: TGTGCCATCAGTGAGGCAGATACGCAGTATTTT

D gene: .
clone size: .
V gene: TRBV30
J gene: TRBJ1-1
CDR3 protein: CAWSASTEAFF
CDR3 DNA: TGTGCCTGGAGTGCAAGCACTGAAGCTTTCTTT

D gene: TRBD1
clone size: .
V gene: TRBV7-2
J gene: TRBJ1-1
CDR3 protein: CASSLTTGGNTEAFF
CDR3 DNA: TGTGCCAGCAGCTTAACCACAGGGGGGAACACTGAAGCTTTCTTT

D gene: TRBD1
clone size: once
V gene: TRBV27
J gene: TRBJ2-7
CDR3 protein: CASSLSVGTAYEQYF
CDR3 DNA: TGTGCCAGCAGTTTATCGGTAGGGACAGCCTACGAGCAGTACTTC

D gene: TRBD1
clone size: .
V gene: TRBV2
J gene: TRBJ1-6
CDR3 protein: CASRTGDSPLHF
CDR3 DNA: TGTGCCAGCAGGACAGGGGATTCACCCCTCCACTTT

D gene: .
clone size: .
V gene: TRBV30
J gene: TRBJ2-5
CDR3 protein: CAWSADQETQYF
CDR3 DNA: TGTGCCTGGAGTGCGGACCAAGAGACCCAGTACTTC

D gene: TRBD1
clone size: .
V gene: TRBV29-1
J gene: TRBJ1-1
CDR3 protein: CSVRIDRVTEAFF
CDR3 DNA: TGCAGCGTGCGCATTGACAGGGTCACTGAAGCTTTCTTT

D gene: TRBD1
clone size: .
V gene: TRBV15
J gene: TRBJ2-5
CDR3 protein: CATSGQGAGETQYF
CDR3 DNA: TGTGCCACCAGCGGACAGGGGGCGGGCGAGACCCAGTACTTC

D gene: TRBD1
clone size: .
V gene: TRBV29-1
J gene: TRBJ1-1
CDR3 protein: CSVKGQGRSEAFF
CDR3 DNA: TGCAGCGTTAAGGGACAGGGGAGGTCTGAAGCTTTCTTT

D gene: .
clone size: once
V gene: TRBV30
J gene: TRBJ1-2
CDR3 protein: CAWSIENYGYTF
CDR3 DNA: TGTGCCTGGAGCATCGAGAACTATGGCTACACCTTC

D gene: .
clone size: .
V gene: TRBV7-2
J gene: TRBJ2-4
CDR3 protein: CASSTLTENIQYF
CDR3 DNA: TGTGCCAGCAGCACCCTGACAGAAAACATTCAGTACTTC

D gene: .
clone size: .
V gene: TRBV4-3
J gene: TRBJ2-1
CDR3 protein: CASSQSKESYNEQFF
CDR3 DNA: TGCGCCAGCAGCCAGTCGAAGGAGTCGTACAATGAGCAGTTCTTC

D gene: .
clone size: once
V gene: TRBV4-3
J gene: TRBJ1-1
CDR3 protein: CASSQVRNTEAFF
CDR3 DNA: TGCGCCAGCAGCCAAGTCCGGAACACTGAAGCTTTCTTT

D gene: .
clone size: .
V gene: TRBV7-2
J gene: TRBJ1-2
CDR3 protein: CASSPLAGASGYTF
CDR3 DNA: TGTGCCAGCAGCCCCCTGGCAGGGGCAAGTGGCTACACCTTC

D gene: .
clone size: few
V gene: TRBV19
J gene: TRBJ1-1
CDR3 protein: CASRGLNTEAFF
CDR3 DNA: TGTGCCAGTAGGGGGCTGAACACTGAAGCTTTCTTT

D gene: TRBD1
clone size: .
V gene: TRBV29-1
J gene: TRBJ2-2
CDR3 protein: CSATGVTGELFF
CDR3 DNA: TGCAGCGCTACAGGGGTGACCGGGGAGCTGTTTTTT

D gene: .
clone size: few
V gene: TRBV15
J gene: TRBJ1-1
CDR3 protein: CATSRVGTGTGTEAFF
CDR3 DNA: TGTGCCACCAGCAGAGTCGGTACGGGGACGGGGACTGAAGCTTTCTTT

D gene: .
clone size: once
V gene: TRBV5-1
J gene: TRBJ2-3
CDR3 protein: CASRAVVTDTQYF
CDR3 DNA: TGCGCCAGCAGGGCTGTGGTTACAGATACGCAGTATTTT

D gene: .
clone size: .
V gene: TRBV5-4
J gene: TRBJ2-7
CDR3 protein: CASSNRVAAYEQYF
CDR3 DNA: TGTGCCAGCAGTAACCGAGTGGCCGCCTACGAGCAGTACTTC

D gene: .
clone size: once
V gene: TRBV5-1
J gene: TRBJ1-1
CDR3 protein: CASSAAGAEAFF
CDR3 DNA: TGCGCCAGCAGCGCCGCAGGGGCTGAAGCTTTCTTT

D gene: .
clone size: few
V gene: TRBV19
J gene: TRBJ2-1
CDR3 protein: CASSIQGTSYNEQFF
CDR3 DNA: TGTGCCAGTAGTATTCAGGGTACCTCCTACAATGAGCAGTTCTTC

D gene: .
clone size: .
V gene: TRBV5-4
J gene: TRBJ1-6
CDR3 protein: CASSAQNSPLHF
CDR3 DNA: TGTGCCAGCAGCGCCCAAAATTCACCCCTCCACTTT

D gene: .
clone size: .
V gene: TRBV7-2
J gene: TRBJ1-5
CDR3 protein: CASSPGGNQPQHF
CDR3 DNA: TGTGCCAGCAGCCCGGGGGGGAATCAGCCCCAGCATTTT

D gene: .
clone size: .
V gene: TRBV6-5
J gene: TRBJ2-7
CDR3 protein: CASSYGRDGTYEQYF
CDR3 DNA: TGTGCCAGCAGTTACGGCCGGGACGGGACCTACGAGCAGTACTTC

D gene: TRBD1
clone size: .
V gene: TRBV29-1
J gene: TRBJ1-2
CDR3 protein: CSAAGQEANYGYTF
CDR3 DNA: TGCAGCGCCGCGGGACAGGAAGCTAACTATGGCTACACCTTC

D gene: TRBD1
clone size: once
V gene: TRBV30
J gene: TRBJ1-2
CDR3 protein: CAWSSGQGAANYGYTF
CDR3 DNA: TGTGCCTGGAGTTCGGGACAGGGGGCCGCCAACTATGGCTACACCTTC

D gene: TRBD1
clone size: once
V gene: TRBV29-1
J gene: TRBJ2-2
CDR3 protein: CSARTGMETGELFF
CDR3 DNA: TGCAGCGCCCGGACAGGGATGGAGACCGGGGAGCTGTTTTTT

D gene: .
clone size: .
V gene: TRBV4-3
J gene: TRBJ1-2
CDR3 protein: CASSQDTDVFYGYTF
CDR3 DNA: TGCGCCAGCAGCCAAGACACAGATGTCTTCTATGGCTACACCTTC

D gene: .
clone size: .
V gene: TRBV5-1
J gene: TRBJ2-5
CDR3 protein: CASSSQETQYF
CDR3 DNA: TGCGCCAGCAGCTCTCAAGAGACCCAGTACTTC

D gene: .
clone size: .
V gene: TRBV30
J gene: TRBJ2-7
CDR3 protein: CAWSVHAVRYEQYF
CDR3 DNA: TGTGCCTGGAGTGTACACGCGGTCCGCTACGAGCAGTACTTC

D gene: .
clone size: .
V gene: TRBV6-6
J gene: TRBJ1-1
CDR3 protein: CASSYDGDTEAFF
CDR3 DNA: TGTGCCAGCAGTTACGATGGGGACACTGAAGCTTTCTTT

D gene: .
clone size: .
V gene: TRBV4-3
J gene: TRBJ2-3
CDR3 protein: CASSQAGTDTQYF
CDR3 DNA: TGCGCCAGCAGCCAAGCAGGGACAGATACGCAGTATTTT

D gene: TRBD1
clone size: .
V gene: TRBV5-1
J gene: TRBJ1-2
CDR3 protein: CASSRDRGLGNYGYTF
CDR3 DNA: TGCGCCAGCAGCCGGGACAGGGGGCTTGGGAACTATGGCTACACCTTC

D gene: TRBD1
clone size: .
V gene: TRBV9
J gene: TRBJ1-1
CDR3 protein: CASSPQGASTEAFF
CDR3 DNA: TGTGCCAGCAGCCCACAGGGGGCAAGCACTGAAGCTTTCTTT

D gene: TRBD1
clone size: few
V gene: TRBV5-6
J gene: TRBJ2-7
CDR3 protein: CASIGRTGFNEQYF
CDR3 DNA: TGTGCCAGCATCGGCCGGACAGGGTTCAACGAGCAGTACTTC

D gene: TRBD2
clone size: .
V gene: TRBV4-1
J gene: TRBJ2-3
CDR3 protein: CASSSRLAEAFTDTQYF
CDR3 DNA: TGCGCCAGCAGCTCCAGACTAGCAGAAGCTTTTACAGATACGCAGTATTTT

D gene: TRBD1
clone size: .
V gene: TRBV10-3
J gene: TRBJ1-5
CDR3 protein: CAISGTGSGQPQHF
CDR3 DNA: TGTGCCATCAGTGGGACAGGGTCCGGTCAGCCCCAGCATTTT

D gene: .
clone size: few
V gene: TRBV29-1
J gene: TRBJ1-1
CDR3 protein: CSVAAGADAEAFF
CDR3 DNA: TGCAGCGTTGCGGCAGGCGCCGACGCTGAAGCTTTCTTT

D gene: .
clone size: .
V gene: TRBV2
J gene: TRBJ2-1
CDR3 protein: CASRLSIGKGEQFF
CDR3 DNA: TGTGCCAGCCGACTGTCTATCGGGAAGGGTGAGCAGTTCTTC